This T cell receptor beta chain appears in the sequencing data of a study of T cell repertoires in cytomegalovirus infection. In the study overall: Carrying CMV and the relevant HLA type showed in public TCR beta signatures. Study conclusions and caveats: Dominating the ex vivo response were TCR beta clonotypes that were CMV-specific and HLA-C-restricted.

Notes on this clonotype: Its antigen remains unidentified.

TCRdb reprocessed the reads via MiXCR and lists one record per CDR3 protein. This sample has about 360,000 distinct CDR3 sequences; around 18% occur once, and the top ten carry roughly 9%. This sequence was found in a human donor in good health (CMV status not recorded). Some clones in this sample may be carry-over from other donors' samples. The sequencing input was PBMCs.

CDR3 amino acids: CASSPWTSYGLTDTQYF. CDR3 coding DNA: TGTGCCAGCAGTCCCTGGACTAGCTACGGACTTACAGATACGCAGTATTTT. The chain recombines TRBV27 with TRBJ2-3, with TRBD2 matching over 8 bases. Trimming at V came to 5 bases and at J to 3 bases, leaving 13 bases not matched to a gene. Germline V gene lookup returns CDR1 MNHEY and CDR2 SMNVEV (reference sequence). The CDR3 totals 17 residues.